This entry lists 27 T cell receptor beta chains sequenced from one sample in a study of shared clonotypes between healthy human individuals. TCRdb keeps only in-frame clones here, not all; method: immunoSEQ multiplex PCR. Of 2 million to 2.5 million clones listed, approximately 95% are singletons. Sequenced sample: naive CD4+ T cells sorted from blood. Described subset: CD45RA+ positively selected. The receptors were gathered from a man between 18 and 35 years old in good health.

In regard to this clone: This specimen includes other DNA sequences encoding the same CDR3. The gene calls are TRBV30 and TRBJ2-3, with D possibly being TRBD2 (6 bases). Between the trimmed V and J ends, which lost 0 bases and 3 bases, there was a span of 10 bases. The V gene's germline CDR1 is GTSNPN and CDR2 SVGIG (reference sequence). CDR3 length: 14 residues. CDR3: CAWSVRGGTDTQYF. The CDR3, as DNA: TGTGCCTGGAGTGTAAGGGGAGGTACAGATACGCAGTATTTT.

The V gene is TRBV6-1, the J gene TRBJ2-7; D perhaps matches TRBD1 (6 bases). Trimming left V 4 bases short and J 4 bases short, with 17 bases between. The germline V gene has CDR1 MNHNS and CDR2 SASEGT. This CDR3 is built from 15 residues. This CDR3 reads CASSGGSGASYEQYF. CDR3 nucleotides: TGTGCCAGCAGTGGAGGCTCAGGGGCCTCGTACGAGCAGTACTTC.

The chain links TRBV11-3 to TRBJ2-3, with TRBD1 identical over 8 bases. Losses at the gene ends were 4 bases for V and 1 base for J; bases not matched to a gene: 4. The CDR3 runs to 15 residues. CDR1 and CDR2 from the germline V gene are SGHNT and YENEEA. DNA for the CDR3: TGTGCCAGCAGCTCAGGGGGCTTGGGCACAGATACGCAGTATTTT. This codes for CASSSGGLGTDTQYF.

The genes are TRBV12-5 and TRBJ2-7; 7 nucleotides line up with TRBD1. Looked up from germline, CDR1 is LGHNT and CDR2 is FRNRAP. The CDR3 covers 14 residues. Germline trimming cut 3 bases from V and 3 bases from J; bases unmatched to any gene: 5. The CDR3 is CASGFETGIYEQYF. As DNA, the CDR3 is TGTGCTAGTGGTTTCGAGACAGGGATCTACGAGCAGTACTTC.

This chain joins TRBV28 and TRBJ2-5; 8 bases are a match to TRBD1. This CDR3 region has 15 residues. In germline, CDR1 is MDHEN, CDR2 SYDVKM. J gave up 2 bases and V 6 bases, and 8 bases lay outside the gene matches. The CDR3 DNA reads TGTGCCAGCAGAGTAGGACAGGGAGGTCAAGAGACCCAGTACTTC. Amino acid sequence: CASRVGQGGQETQYF.

As for this clone: Different DNA sequences within this sample yield the same CDR3. The rearrangement uses TRBV6-5 and TRBJ2-7; 9 positions agree with TRBD1. In germline, CDR1 is MNHEY, CDR2 SVGAGI. This CDR3 is built from 14 residues. Losses at the gene ends were 6 bases for V and 2 bases for J; bases not matched to a gene: 5. CDR3 in amino acids: CASRLGQGTYEQYF. DNA of the CDR3: TGTGCCAGCAGATTGGGACAGGGCACCTACGAGCAGTACTTC.

The chain combines TRBV6-4 with TRBJ1-6; unclear D gene. V was pared by 5 bases and J by 2 bases, with 10 bases between. This CDR3 has 15 amino acids. Germline CDR1 is MRHNA and CDR2 is SNTAGT. As DNA, the CDR3 is TGTGCCAGCAGTTGGGATGGCGCCTATAATTCACCCCTCCACTTT. This codes for CASSWDGAYNSPLHF.

The J gene is TRBJ1-6, the V gene TRBV2; D not resolved. The CDR3 is 14 residues long. The V gene lost 1 base and the J gene lost 7 bases, with 8 bases spanning the gap. The germline V gene has CDR1 SNHLY and CDR2 FYNNEI. The CDR3 here is CASSEVSSNSPLHF. In DNA form, the CDR3 reads TGTGCCAGCAGTGAAGTAAGCAGCAATTCACCCCTCCACTTT.

The J gene is TRBJ2-7, the V gene TRBV21-1. TRBV21-1 is termed a pseudogene. The CDR3 is 15 amino acids. Here the CDR3 reads CASSIGKTDSYEQYF. For the CDR3, the DNA is TGTGCCAGCAGCATAGGGAAGACGGATTCCTACGAGCAGTACTTC.

The V gene is TRBV4-3, the J gene TRBJ2-7, with unresolved D. Trimming cost V 2 bases and J 6 bases, with 5 bases left between them. The CDR3 sequence is 11 residues long. Germline lookup yields CDR1 LGHNA and CDR2 YSLEER. In DNA form, the CDR3 reads TGCGCCAGCAGCCAATTCGCCGAGCAGTACTTC. This gives the protein CASSQFAEQYF.

This clone was recorded once. The rearrangement uses TRBV5-1 and TRBJ2-2; possibly TRBD2 for D (5 bases). The CDR3 totals 12 residues. The germline CDR1 and CDR2 sequences are SGHRS and YFSETQ. V was pared by 6 bases and J by 5 bases, with 8 bases between. CDR3 nucleotides: TGCGCCAGCAACCCGGGGACCGGGGAGCTGTTTTTT. It yields the protein CASNPGTGELFF. Full variable domain (rest looked up from reference TRBV5-1 and TRBJ2-2): KAGVTQTPRYLIKTRGQQVTLSCSPISGHRSVSWYQQTPGQGLQFLFEYFSETQRNKGNFPGRFSGRQFSNSRSEMNVSTLELGDSALYLCASNPGTGELFFGEGSRLTVL.

The rearrangement uses TRBV7-2 and TRBJ2-2, with 10 bases that match TRBD2. The CDR3 has 15 residues. Germline CDR1 and CDR2: SGHTA and FQGNSA. V was clipped by 5 bases and J by 4 bases; unmatched bases: 4. In DNA form, the CDR3 reads TGTGCCAGCAGCCCCCTAGCGGGAGTCACCGGGGAGCTGTTTTTT. It translates to CASSPLAGVTGELFF.

The chain recombines TRBV10-1 with TRBJ2-3; the D is unclear. The CDR3 contains 14 residues. Germline lookup yields CDR1 WNHNN and CDR2 SYGVQD (reference sequence). Trimming stripped 3 bases from V and 2 bases from J, with 9 bases between. The CDR3 here is CASSEVVATDTQYF. The CDR3 region has the DNA TGCGCCAGCAGTGAAGTAGTAGCCACAGATACGCAGTATTTT.

CDR3 sequence: CASSFGQWEKLFF. The CDR3 bases are TGTGCCAGCAGTTTCGGGCAATGGGAAAAACTGTTTTTT. This sequence joins TRBV28 and TRBJ1-4, with D unclear. Germline values: CDR1 MDHEN, CDR2 SYDVKM. The CDR3 runs 13 residues. V gave up 3 bases and J gave up 8 bases, with 10 bases separating them.

The chain links TRBV6-1 to TRBJ1-2, with D perhaps TRBD1 (6 bases). Trimming shortened V by 1 base and J by 4 bases, and 13 bases separated the two germline ends. CDR3 size: 15 residues. CDR1 and CDR2 (germline): MNHNS, SASEGT. CDR3 nucleotides: TGTGCCAGCAGTGAAGGGGGGGCGAGAACCTATGGCTACACCTTC. Encoded protein: CASSEGGARTYGYTF.

The chain links TRBV2 to TRBJ1-2; D may be TRBD1 (5 bases). Trimming took off 6 bases at V and 7 bases at J, with 18 bases between the two ends. Germline-derived CDR1 and CDR2 are SNHLY and FYNNEI. The CDR3 sequence is 14 residues long. This CDR3 reads CASSARVHAGGYTF. CDR3 bases: TGTGCCAGCAGCGCCAGGGTTCATGCCGGTGGCTACACCTTC. Full variable domain (rest looked up from reference TRBV2 and TRBJ1-2): EPEVTQTPSHQVTQMGQEVILRCVPISNHLYFYWYRQILGQKVEFLVSFYNNEISEKSEIFDDQFSVERPDGSNFTLKIRSTKLEDSAMYFCASSARVHAGGYTFGSGTRLTVV.

J is TRBJ1-6 and V is TRBV5-4; the D gene is possibly TRBD1 (6 bases). The V end lost 4 bases, the J end lost 9 bases, and 8 bases lay between the germline ends. The CDR3 consists of 12 residues. Germline V gives CDR1 SGHNT, CDR2 YYREEE (reference sequence). This chain's CDR3 is CASSMDSSPLHF. The CDR3 nucleotides are TGTGCCAGCAGCATGGACAGTTCACCCCTCCACTTT.

CDR3 nucleotide sequence: TGTGCCAGCAGGTGGGACAGGGGTGAAGCTTTCTTT. This encodes CASRWDRGEAFF. The J gene is TRBJ1-1, the V gene TRBV2, with TRBD1 matching 10 bases. Trimming took 6 bases from V and 7 from J; bases not matched to a gene: 2. The CDR3 length is 12 residues. Germline CDR1 reads SNHLY; CDR2 reads FYNNEI.

This clone was seen just once. V usage is TRBV29-1 and J usage is TRBJ2-1; D tentatively reads TRBD1 or TRBD2 (5 bases each). V was pared by 7 bases and J by 8 bases, with 18 bases between. CDR3 length: 13 residues. Germline V gene lookup returns CDR1 SQVTM and CDR2 ANQGSEA. The CDR3 is CSADPFRGDEQFF. The CDR3 DNA follows: TGCAGCGCAGACCCCTTTAGAGGGGATGAGCAGTTCTTC.

The V and J genes are TRBV11-1 and TRBJ1-3; 7 bases fit TRBD1. Germline trimming cut 4 bases from V and 3 bases from J; bases unmatched to any gene: 6. This CDR3 is built from 15 residues. Germline V gene sequence: CDR1 SGHAT, CDR2 FQDESV (reference sequence). The CDR3 bases are TGTGCCAGCAGCTCCAGACAGGGTTTTGGAAACACCATATATTTT. Protein sequence: CASSSRQGFGNTIYF.

V gene TRBV5-1 combines with J gene TRBJ2-3, with 8 nucleotides matching TRBD2. Germline V lookup: CDR1 SGHRS, CDR2 YFSETQ. CDR3 length: 16 amino acids. V shed 0 bases, J shed 5 bases, and the junction held 8 bases outside the gene matches. The CDR3 sequence is CASSLARPGGQDTQYF. The CDR3 nucleotides read TGCGCCAGCAGCTTGGCTAGGCCGGGGGGGCAAGATACGCAGTATTTT. Full variable domain (outside the CDR3, taken from reference TRBV5-1 and TRBJ2-3): KAGVTQTPRYLIKTRGQQVTLSCSPISGHRSVSWYQQTPGQGLQFLFEYFSETQRNKGNFPGRFSGRQFSNSRSEMNVSTLELGDSALYLCASSLARPGGQDTQYFGPGTRLTVL.

The chain joins TRBV27 to TRBJ1-6, with D unclear. CDR1 and CDR2 (germline): MNHEY, SMNVEV (reference sequence). This CDR3 spans 19 amino acids. Trimming left V 2 bases short and J 1 base short, with 18 bases between. The CDR3 reads CASSLIPPRVGSYNSPLHF. Written as DNA, the CDR3 is TGTGCCAGCAGTTTAATTCCCCCTAGGGTCGGATCCTATAATTCACCCCTCCACTTT.

The chain combines TRBV12-5 with TRBJ2-1, with D maybe TRBD2 (6 bases). Looked up from germline, CDR1 is LGHNT and CDR2 is FRNRAP. The CDR3 spans 11 residues. Trimming cost V 3 bases and J 10 bases, with 7 bases left between them. This CDR3 reads CASGFGGEQFF. In DNA form, the CDR3 reads TGTGCTAGTGGTTTTGGGGGGGAGCAGTTCTTC. Based on the CDR3 plus reference TRBV12-5 and TRBJ2-1, the full variable domain is DARVTQTPRHKVTEMGQEVTMRCQPILGHNTVFWYRQTMMQGLELLAYFRNRAPLDDSGMPKDRFSAEMPDATLATLKIQPSEPRDSAVYFCASGFGGEQFFGPGTRLTVL.

The chain combines TRBV30 with TRBJ1-2; perhaps TRBD1 as D (6 bases). This CDR3 has 14 residues. Germline V lookup: CDR1 GTSNPN, CDR2 SVGIG (reference sequence). The V gene lost 1 base and the J gene lost 8 bases, with 17 bases spanning the gap. CDR3 region: CAWSGARGLRGYTF. The CDR3 coding sequence is TGTGCCTGGAGTGGGGCCAGGGGTTTACGGGGCTACACCTTC.

In regard to this clone: The junction departs from the called germline gene at one end, perhaps through a read error. This same CDR3 is encoded by further DNA sequences in the sample. The V gene is TRBV5-1, the J gene TRBJ2-3; D is undetermined. This CDR3 is built from 12 residues. The germline V gene has CDR1 SGHRS and CDR2 YFSETQ. Written as DNA, the CDR3 is TGCGCCAGCAGGTTGGCAACAGATACGCAGTATTTT. Protein: CASRLATDTQYF. Full variable domain (missing parts from reference TRBV5-1 and TRBJ2-3): KAGVTQTPRYLIKTRGQQVTLSCSPISGHRSVSWYQQTPGQGLQFLFEYFSETQRNKGNFPGRFSGRQFSNSRSEMNVSTLELGDSALYLCASRLATDTQYFGPGTRLTVL.

The rearrangement joins TRBV19 to TRBJ2-1, with 8 bases lining up with TRBD2. Germline V lookup: CDR1 LNHDA, CDR2 SQIVND (reference sequence). J was trimmed by 3 bases and V by 5 bases; bases with no gene match: 6. The CDR3 runs 15 residues. The CDR3 bases are TGTGCCAGTAGTCCCCAGCGGGAGTTCTACAATGAGCAGTTCTTC. Its translation: CASSPQREFYNEQFF. The entire variable domain, with the rest obtained from reference TRBV19 and TRBJ2-1, is as follows: DGGITQSPKYLFRKEGQNVTLSCEQNLNHDAMYWYRQDPGQGLRLIYYSQIVNDFQKGDIAEGYSVSREKKESFPLTVTSAQKNPTAFYLCASSPQREFYNEQFFGPGTRLTVL.

A note on this clone: Other DNA variants within this sample encode the same CDR3. The chain has TRBV2 and TRBJ2-7; 10 positions agree with TRBD2. Germline-derived CDR1 and CDR2 are SNHLY and FYNNEI. The CDR3 has 14 amino acids. Germline trimming cut 6 bases from V and 3 bases from J; bases unmatched to any gene: 5. CDR3 region: CASRASGGGYEQYF. In DNA form, the CDR3 reads TGTGCCAGCAGGGCTAGCGGGGGAGGCTACGAGCAGTACTTC. Combining the CDR3 with reference TRBV2 and TRBJ2-7 gives the whole variable domain EPEVTQTPSHQVTQMGQEVILRCVPISNHLYFYWYRQILGQKVEFLVSFYNNEISEKSEIFDDQFSVERPDGSNFTLKIRSTKLEDSAMYFCASRASGGGYEQYFGPGTRLTVT.